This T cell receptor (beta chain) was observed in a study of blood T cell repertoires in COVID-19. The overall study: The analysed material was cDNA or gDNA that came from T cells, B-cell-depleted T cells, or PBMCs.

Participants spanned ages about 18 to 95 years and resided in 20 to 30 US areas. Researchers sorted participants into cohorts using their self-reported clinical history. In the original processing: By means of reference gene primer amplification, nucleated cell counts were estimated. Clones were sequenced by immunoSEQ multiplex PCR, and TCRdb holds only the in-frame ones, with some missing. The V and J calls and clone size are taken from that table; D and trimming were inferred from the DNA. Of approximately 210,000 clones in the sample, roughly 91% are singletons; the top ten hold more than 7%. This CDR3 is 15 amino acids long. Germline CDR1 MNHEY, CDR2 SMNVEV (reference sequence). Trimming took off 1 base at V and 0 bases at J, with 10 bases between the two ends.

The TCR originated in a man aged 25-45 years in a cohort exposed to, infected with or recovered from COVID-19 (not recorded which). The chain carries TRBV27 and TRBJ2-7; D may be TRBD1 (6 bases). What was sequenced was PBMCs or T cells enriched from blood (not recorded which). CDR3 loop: CASSLYRVASYEQYF. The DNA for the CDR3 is TGTGCCAGCAGTTTATACAGGGTGGCCTCCTACGAGCAGTACTTC.